What follows are 11 T cell receptor beta chains derived from one specimen sequenced in a study of Ad26.COV2.S vaccination and SARS-CoV-2 variants. Clones were sequenced by immunoSEQ multiplex PCR, and TCRdb holds only the in-frame ones, with some missing. The profile shows roughly 420,000 clones, roughly nine tenths of them singletons. As for treatment: about 20 received Ad26.COV2.S at low or high dose, single or two shots; about five received placebo; per-sample allocation not given. Collection of samples fell on day 63 after the first vaccine or placebo injection. The sample was peripheral blood, taken in a trial of Ad26.COV2.S vaccine versus placebo. The receptors were sampled from a person aged 18 to 59 who received the Ad26.COV2.S COVID-19 vaccine or a placebo.

This CDR3 is CASSVAGQSSYNSPLHF. The CDR3 nucleotides are TGTGCCAGCAGCGTAGCGGGACAAAGCTCCTATAATTCACCCCTCCACTTT. This chain joins TRBV9 and TRBJ1-6; tentatively, D is TRBD1 (6 bases). The germline V gene has CDR1 SGDLS and CDR2 YYNGEE. This CDR3 contains 17 residues. V lost 0 bases and J lost 0, with 10 bases in between. The whole variable domain, remainder taken from reference TRBV9 and TRBJ1-6, is DSGVTQTPKHLITATGQRVTLRCSPRSGDLSVYWYQQSLDQGLQFLIQYYNGEERAKGNILERFSAQQFPDLHSELNLSSLELGDSALYFCASSVAGQSSYNSPLHFGNGTRLTVT.

This clone was detected many times. The chain carries TRBV4-1 and TRBJ2-1; 12 bases line up with TRBD2. The CDR3 contains 17 residues. The germline V gene has CDR1 MGHRA and CDR2 YSYEKL. J lost 6 bases, V lost 6 bases, and 12 bases had no gene match. In DNA form, the CDR3 reads TGCGCCAGCAGTCTTCAGACTAGCGGGAGACTTCGCAATGAGCAGTTCTTC. This gives the protein CASSLQTSGRLRNEQFF.

The J gene is TRBJ2-3, the V gene TRBV5-3, with D possibly matching TRBD2 (6 bases). TRBV5-3 is identified as an open reading frame with a role that is uncertain. This CDR3 has 14 amino acids. Trimming took off 8 bases at V and 6 bases at J, with 19 bases between the two ends. CDR3 nucleotide sequence: TGTGCCAGGCCGAGTCTCCCGGGGGATGATACGCAGTATTTT. This codes for CARPSLPGDDTQYF.

The chain has TRBV14 and TRBJ2-3, with D perhaps matching TRBD1 or TRBD2 (5 bases each). V was pared by 0 bases and J by 3 bases, with 10 bases between. Germline-derived CDR1 and CDR2 are SGHDN and FVKESK. The CDR3 covers 15 residues. CDR3 coding DNA: TGTGCCAGCAGCCAAGAGTTGAGGGGTACAGATACGCAGTATTTT. Its protein product is CASSQELRGTDTQYF.

The rearrangement uses TRBV29-1 and TRBJ1-2; D gene unclear. Germline V gene sequence: CDR1 SQVTM, CDR2 ANQGSEA. CDR3 length: 12 residues. In nucleotides, the CDR3 is TGCAGATCCTTTACACCCGGTGGGGGCTACACCTTC. The encoded protein is CRSFTPGGGYTF.

The V call is TRBV7-3, the J call TRBJ2-1, with 10 positions matching TRBD2. Germline trimming cut 5 bases from V and 4 bases from J; bases unmatched to any gene: 8. CDR3 length equals 16 residues. Germline CDR1 SGHTA, CDR2 FQGTGA. As DNA, the CDR3 is TGTGCCAGCAGCCCCACCATAGCGGGGGGTTACAATGAGCAGTTCTTC. Its protein product is CASSPTIAGGYNEQFF.

V usage is TRBV27 and J usage is TRBJ2-3; TRBD1 aligns across 10 bases. The CDR3 spans 18 residues. The V and J ends lost 3 bases and 2 bases, in that order; junction bases with no gene match: 11. The germline V gene encodes CDR1 MNHEY and CDR2 SMNVEV (reference sequence). In nucleotides, the CDR3 is TGTGCCAGCAGTTTTTCCCCTCCGGGACAGGGGTTCACAGATACGCAGTATTTT. This sequence encodes CASSFSPPGQGFTDTQYF.

This clone showed up just once. The chain combines TRBV15 with TRBJ1-4, with TRBD1 identical over 7 bases. The ends lost 9 bases at V and 4 bases at J; junction bases unmatched: 8. This CDR3 is built from 14 residues. Germline CDR1 LNHNV, CDR2 YYDKDF (reference sequence). CDR3 DNA: TGTGCCACTCGGAGGGGGCAAGTTAATGAAAAACTGTTTTTT. Translating it yields CATRRGQVNEKLFF.

The chain carries TRBV29-1 and TRBJ2-5, with D unresolved. The CDR3 runs to 13 residues. V was shortened by 7 bases and J by 5 bases, with 17 bases between the two germline ends. From germline, CDR1 is SQVTM and CDR2 ANQGSEA. CDR3 amino acids: CSADGARWETQYF. DNA for the CDR3: TGCAGCGCTGACGGTGCTAGATGGGAGACCCAGTACTTC.

J is TRBJ2-2 and V is TRBV5-5; 7 nucleotides match TRBD2. Per the germline V gene, CDR1 is SGHKS and CDR2 is YYEKEE (reference sequence). This CDR3 is 16 amino acids long. V lost 5 bases, J lost 7 bases, and 14 bases stayed unmatched. The CDR3 region has the DNA TGTGCCAGCAGTTACCCCTCGGGGGGAACAGACGGGGAGCTGTTTTTT. Translated: CASSYPSGGTDGELFF.

The J gene is TRBJ2-7, the V gene TRBV6-5; D could derive from TRBD1 or TRBD2 (5 bases each). The CDR3 has 14 amino acids. Germline V CDR1 and CDR2: MNHEY, SVGAGI. Trimming removed 5 bases from V and 0 bases from J, with 11 bases in between. The CDR3 reads CASSRTGLSYEQYV. The CDR3 DNA reads as TGTGCCAGCAGTCGGACGGGGCTCTCCTACGAGCAGTACGTC.